The 4 T cell receptor beta chains below all came from one sample that was sequenced in a study of Graves' ophthalmopathy and Graves' hyperthyroidism. Amplification targeted the TCR beta CDR3 regions, with RNA transcripts as the source material. The library came from an HTBI-primed first-round RT-PCR and a second-round multiplex PCR. TCRdb re-called the multiplex PCR reads through MiXCR, storing one row per CDR3 protein. The table records around 590,000 distinct CDR3 sequences, under 40% of them present only once. The source material was peripheral blood or thyroid tissue (not recorded which). The source of these receptors is an adult man with Graves' hyperthyroidism.

This clonotype occurred many times. V gene TRBV10-3 combines with J gene TRBJ2-2; D uncertain. V was pared by 3 bases and J by 2 bases, with 7 bases between. This CDR3 is 14 amino acids long. CDR1 ENHRY and CDR2 SYGVKD come from the germline V gene. The CDR3 bases are TGTGCCATCAGTGAACGGATCAACACCGGGGAGCTGTTTTTT. This sequence encodes CAISERINTGELFF.

V is TRBV5-1 and J is TRBJ2-5, with 9 bases identical to TRBD1. Germline trimming cut 4 bases from V and 8 bases from J; bases unmatched to any gene: 12. Germline CDR1 SGHRS, CDR2 YFSETQ. The CDR3 covers 15 residues. CDR3 nucleotides: TGCGCCAGCAGCCCCGGGACAGGGCTTTTGGATACCCAGTACTTC. It specifies CASSPGTGLLDTQYF. The full variable domain, its missing parts supplied by reference TRBV5-1 and TRBJ2-5, is KAGVTQTPRYLIKTRGQQVTLSCSPISGHRSVSWYQQTPGQGLQFLFEYFSETQRNKGNFPGRFSGRQFSNSRSEMNVSTLELGDSALYLCASSPGTGLLDTQYFGPGTRLLVL.

This clonotype was seen ten or more times. The gene calls are TRBV10-3 and TRBJ2-7; the D gene is possibly TRBD2 (7 bases). CDR3 length equals 13 residues. Germline V lookup: CDR1 ENHRY, CDR2 SYGVKD. V lost 2 bases and J lost 5, with 10 bases in between. The CDR3 coding sequence is TGTGCCATCAGTGAGGGGAGGGGGAACGAGCAGTACTTC. As protein: CAISEGRGNEQYF.

The V and J genes are TRBV6-5 and TRBJ1-1; D unresolved. The CDR3 runs 15 residues. The V end lost 0 bases, the J end lost 1 base, and 9 bases lay between the germline ends. Germline V lookup: CDR1 MNHEY, CDR2 SVGAGI. In DNA form, the CDR3 reads TGTGCCAGCAGTTACTCTCCTATTGGGAACACTGAAGCTTTCTTT. Translation gives CASSYSPIGNTEAFF.